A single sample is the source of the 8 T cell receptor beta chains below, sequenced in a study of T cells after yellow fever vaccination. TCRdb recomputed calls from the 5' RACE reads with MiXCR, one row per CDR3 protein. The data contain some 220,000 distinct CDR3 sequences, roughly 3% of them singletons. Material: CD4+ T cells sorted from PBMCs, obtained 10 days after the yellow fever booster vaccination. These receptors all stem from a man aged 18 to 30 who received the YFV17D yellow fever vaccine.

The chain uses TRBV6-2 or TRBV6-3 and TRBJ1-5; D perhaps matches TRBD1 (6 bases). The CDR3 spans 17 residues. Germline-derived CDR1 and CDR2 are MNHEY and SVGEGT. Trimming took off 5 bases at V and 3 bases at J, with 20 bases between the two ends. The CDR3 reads CASSAPPGTLINQPQHF. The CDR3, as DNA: TGTGCCAGCAGTGCCCCCCCCGGGACACTAATCAATCAGCCCCAGCATTTT.

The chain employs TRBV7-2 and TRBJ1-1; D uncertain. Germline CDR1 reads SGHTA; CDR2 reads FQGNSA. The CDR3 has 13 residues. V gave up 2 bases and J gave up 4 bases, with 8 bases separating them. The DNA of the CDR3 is TGTGCCAGCAGCTTATGGGCCAGCACTGAAGCTTTCTTT. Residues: CASSLWASTEAFF. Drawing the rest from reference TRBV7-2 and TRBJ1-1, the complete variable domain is GAGVSQSPSNKVTEKGKDVELRCDPISGHTALYWYRQSLGQGLEFLIYFQGNSAPDKSGLPSDRFSAERTGGSVSTLTIQRTQQEDSAVYLCASSLWASTEAFFGQGTRLTVV.

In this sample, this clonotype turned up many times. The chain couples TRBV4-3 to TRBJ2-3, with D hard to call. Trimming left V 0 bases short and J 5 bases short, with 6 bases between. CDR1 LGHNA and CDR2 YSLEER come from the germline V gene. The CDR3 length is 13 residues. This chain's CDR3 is CASSQDIGDTQYF. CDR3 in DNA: TGCGCCAGCAGCCAAGATATAGGAGATACGCAGTATTTT.

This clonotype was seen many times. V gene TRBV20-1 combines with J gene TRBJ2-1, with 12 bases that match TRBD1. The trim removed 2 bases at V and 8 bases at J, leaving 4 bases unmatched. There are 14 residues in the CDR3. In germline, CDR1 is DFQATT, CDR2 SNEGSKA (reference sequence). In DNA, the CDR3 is TGCAGTGCTAGATGGGGGACAGGGGGCCATGAGCAGTTCTTC. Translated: CSARWGTGGHEQFF.

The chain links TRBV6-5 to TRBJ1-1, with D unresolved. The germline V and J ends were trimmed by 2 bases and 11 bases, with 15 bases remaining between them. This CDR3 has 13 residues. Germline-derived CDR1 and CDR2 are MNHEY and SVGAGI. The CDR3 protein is CASSYSGGSVAFF. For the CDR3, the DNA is TGTGCCAGCAGTTACAGTGGTGGGAGCGTCGCTTTCTTT.

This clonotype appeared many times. The CDR3 spells CASSYSTGTLNTEAFF. The CDR3, as DNA: TGTGCCAGCAGTTACTCGACGGGAACCCTGAACACTGAAGCTTTCTTT. The gene calls are TRBV6-6 and TRBJ1-1, with D uncertain. V was shortened by 0 bases and J by 0 bases, with 11 bases between the two germline ends. This CDR3 region has 16 residues. Germline CDR1 reads MNHNY; CDR2 reads SVGAGI (reference sequence).

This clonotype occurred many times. The CDR3 loop reads CASSQLATDTQYF. The CDR3 nucleotides are TGTGCCAGCAGCCAGTTAGCCACAGATACGCAGTATTTT. The rearrangement links TRBV4-2 to TRBJ2-3; D is ambiguous. Germline V gene lookup returns CDR1 LGHNA and CDR2 YNFKEQ. V was trimmed by 3 bases and J by 2 bases, leaving 6 bases between them. This CDR3 has 13 residues.

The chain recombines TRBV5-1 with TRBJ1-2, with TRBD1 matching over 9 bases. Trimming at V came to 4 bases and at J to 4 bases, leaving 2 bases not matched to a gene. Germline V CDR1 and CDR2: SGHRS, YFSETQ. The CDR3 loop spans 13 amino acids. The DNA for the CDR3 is TGCGCCAGCAGCGGACAGGGGTCCTATGGCTACACCTTC. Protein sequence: CASSGQGSYGYTF.